The present T cell receptor beta chain was sequenced within a study of spatial heterogeneity in lung cancer. The study tagged each TCR cDNA molecule with a unique molecular identifier. TCRdb reanalysed the 5' RACE reads using MiXCR and keeps one entry per CDR3 protein. The table includes around 2,000 distinct CDR3 sequences, 12% detected once. The CDR3 totals 15 residues. Germline CDR1 is DFQATT and CDR2 is SNEGSKA (reference sequence). Deletions cut 3 bases from V and 5 bases from J, with 19 bases between. Judged by abundance, this clonotype is medium-sized. Time point reported: sample taken at primary tumor resection. Whole RNA came from tumor, nontumor lung or frozen PBMC and was sequenced without being sorted. The donor group consisted of over 55 patients who had untreated, early-stage non-small cell lung cancer.

The receptor's source is a male donor with early-stage non-small cell lung cancer. The starting material was normal lung tissue next to the tumor, obtained at surgery. V gene TRBV20-1 combines with J gene TRBJ2-5; tentative D call: TRBD2 (6 bases). CDR3 bases: TGCAGTGCTAGTGGGGAGCGGGTAGCCTTGGAGACCCAGTACTTC. It encodes CSASGERVALETQYF.